These 18 T cell receptor beta chains originate from one sample sequenced in a study of blood T cell repertoires in COVID-19. Data came from immunoSEQ multiplex PCR; TCRdb stores just in-frame clones and leaves some out. The sample shows around 380,000 clones, roughly 77% of them seen only once. The sample taken for sequencing was peripheral blood. These receptors came from a human donor with acute or convalescent COVID-19. The donor label of this sample is uncertain.

This clone was counted once. J is TRBJ1-2 and V is TRBV5-8; D unresolved. In germline, CDR1 is SGHTS, CDR2 YDEGEE. The germline V and J ends were trimmed by 0 bases and 11 bases, with 14 bases remaining between them. The CDR3 length is 13 residues. The CDR3 reads CASSLGRELLYTF. In DNA form, the CDR3 reads TGTGCCAGCAGCTTGGGGCGGGAGCTCCTTTACACCTTC.

This clone was counted between two and nine times. The chain uses TRBV20-1 and TRBJ2-3; D possibly corresponds to TRBD2 (6 bases). From germline, CDR1 is DFQATT and CDR2 SNEGSKA (reference sequence). The CDR3 is 11 residues long. V was clipped by 4 bases and J by 10 bases, with 12 bases between them. As DNA, the CDR3 is TGCAGTGCTAAAAGCGGGCCGCCGCAGTATTTT. This sequence encodes CSAKSGPPQYF.

V usage is TRBV9 and J usage is TRBJ2-7; 7 nucleotides line up with TRBD2. The CDR3 length is 15 residues. Looked up from germline, CDR1 is SGDLS and CDR2 is YYNGEE. Unmatched junction bases numbered 5, after V lost 2 bases and J lost 0 bases. For the CDR3, the DNA is TGTGCCAGCAGCGTTGGGGCTAGCGGCTCCTACGAGCAGTACTTC. The encoded protein is CASSVGASGSYEQYF.

This sequence joins TRBV2 and TRBJ1-4; TRBD1 is a possible D gene (5 bases). Trimming removed 1 base at V and 11 bases at J, with 8 bases between. CDR1 and CDR2 (germline): SNHLY, FYNNEI. CDR3 length: 12 residues. CDR3 DNA: TGTGCCAGCAGTGAAGGTCGGGGGAAACTGTTTTTT. Its protein is CASSEGRGKLFF. The variable domain in full, completed from reference TRBV2 and TRBJ1-4, reads EPEVTQTPSHQVTQMGQEVILRCVPISNHLYFYWYRQILGQKVEFLVSFYNNEISEKSEIFDDQFSVERPDGSNFTLKIRSTKLEDSAMYFCASSEGRGKLFFGSGTQLSVL.

This clone is a singleton in its sample. The same CDR3 arises from other DNA sequences in this sample as well. The chain combines TRBV9 with TRBJ2-3; D is unclear. The CDR3 runs 14 residues. Trimming took off 4 bases at V and 1 base at J, with 10 bases between the two ends. Germline V gives CDR1 SGDLS, CDR2 YYNGEE. The CDR3 is CASSPRQGTDTQYF. The CDR3 nucleotides are TGTGCCAGCAGCCCCCGGCAGGGCACAGATACGCAGTATTTT.

The chain is built from TRBV14 and TRBJ2-7; 8 nucleotides line up with TRBD2. Germline loops: CDR1 SGHDN, CDR2 FVKESK. V lost 3 bases to trimming and J lost 3 bases; unmatched junction nucleotides: 16. This CDR3 comprises 18 residues. DNA of the CDR3: TGTGCCAGCAGCCATTTTAATAGCGGGGCGTCTCGGGGCTACGAGCAGTACTTC. Translation gives CASSHFNSGASRGYEQYF.

The V call is TRBV5-1, the J call TRBJ2-1; TRBD2 aligns across 8 bases. CDR1 is SGHRS, CDR2 YFSETQ, per germline. This CDR3 comprises 21 residues. Trimming at V came to 4 bases and at J to 1 base, leaving 22 bases not matched to a gene. The CDR3 DNA sequence: TGCGCCAGCAGCCTTACTTTAGCGGGGAACGCCAGAGCCAGGTCCTACAATGAGCAGTTCTTC. This sequence encodes CASSLTLAGNARARSYNEQFF.

Concerning this clone itself: This same CDR3 is encoded by further DNA sequences in the sample. The rearrangement links TRBV2 to TRBJ1-5, with D tentatively TRBD1 (6 bases). The CDR3 has 15 amino acids. The germline V and J ends were trimmed by 4 bases and 1 base, with 11 bases remaining between them. Germline-derived CDR1 and CDR2 are SNHLY and FYNNEI. The CDR3 coding sequence is TGTGCCAGCAGTGGGGGGCAGGGGAGCAATCAGCCCCAGCATTTT. Its translation is CASSGGQGSNQPQHF.

This clone was recorded a few times. The chain uses TRBV7-9 and TRBJ1-3, with D unclear. Germline CDR1 SEHNR, CDR2 FQNEAQ (reference sequence). V was shortened by 0 bases and J by 4 bases, with 10 bases between the two germline ends. This CDR3 comprises 15 residues. CDR3 sequence (DNA): TGTGCCAGCAGCTTAGCGAACGGTTTCGGAAACACCATATATTTT. The encoded protein is CASSLANGFGNTIYF. The variable domain in full, completed from reference TRBV7-9 and TRBJ1-3, reads DTGVSQNPRHKITKRGQNVTFRCDPISEHNRLYWYRQTLGQGPEFLTYFQNEAQLEKSRLLSDRFSAERPKGSFSTLEIQRTEQGDSAMYLCASSLANGFGNTIYFGEGSWLTVV.

This chain joins TRBV21-1 and TRBJ2-1; whether TRBD1, the table's D call, matches the DNA was not checked. TRBV21-1 is a known pseudogene. This CDR3 has 21 amino acids. The DNA of the CDR3 is TGTGCCAGCAGCAAAGGGTGGTGGAAACAGGGGGTTATCGGAGTCGACAATGAGCAGTTCTTC. Its protein product is CASSKGWWKQGVIGVDNEQFF.

This clone was recorded only once. The rearrangement uses TRBV5-5 and TRBJ1-2; D possibly corresponds to TRBD1 (6 bases). Deletions cut 3 bases from V and 5 bases from J, with 23 bases between. CDR1 is SGHKS and CDR2 is YYEKEE in the germline V gene (reference sequence). The CDR3 loop spans 17 amino acids. As DNA, the CDR3 is TGTGCCAGCAGCTCCGGACAGCCCTCCACGCAGCGTTATGGCTACACCTTC. Amino acid sequence: CASSSGQPSTQRYGYTF. The variable domain in full, completed from reference TRBV5-5 and TRBJ1-2, reads DAGVTQSPTHLIKTRGQQVTLRCSPISGHKSVSWYQQVLGQGPQFIFQYYEKEERGRGNFPDRFSARQFPNYSSELNVNALLLGDSALYLCASSSGQPSTQRYGYTFGSGTRLTVV.

On this clone itself: An end of the junction differs from the germline gene, which may be a read error. The gene calls are TRBV7-6 and TRBJ1-3, with unresolved D. The CDR3 length is 15 residues. The germline CDR1 and CDR2 sequences are SGHVS and FNYEAQ. CDR3: CASSFSGFSENTIYF. CDR3 nucleotides: TGTGCCAGCAGCTTTAGCGGTTTCTCTGAAAACACCATATATTTT.

The genes are TRBV3-1 (or the pseudogene TRBV3-2) and TRBJ2-2, with 9 nucleotides matching TRBD2. V was pared by 1 base and J by 6 bases, with 0 bases of the junction left unmatched. Germline CDR1 is LGHDT and CDR2 is YNNKEL (reference sequence). The CDR3 has 14 residues. CDR3 nucleotides: TGTGCCAGCAGCCAAGTAGCGGGGGCCGGGGAGCTGTTTTTT. Residues: CASSQVAGAGELFF.

The rearrangement links TRBV5-4 to TRBJ2-7, with TRBD2 identical over 7 bases. The V gene's germline CDR1 is SGHNT and CDR2 YYREEE (reference sequence). This CDR3 is built from 15 residues. Losses at the gene ends were 1 base for V and 5 bases for J; bases not matched to a gene: 9. For the CDR3, the DNA is TGTGCCAGCAGCTTGCGGGCTAGCGGAGAAAACGAGCAGTACTTC. Its protein is CASSLRASGENEQYF.

This rearrangement joins TRBV6-5 to TRBJ2-1, with D tentatively TRBD2 (6 bases). The V end lost 0 bases, the J end lost 6 bases, and 15 bases lay between the germline ends. Looked up from germline, CDR1 is MNHEY and CDR2 is SVGAGI. The CDR3 has 16 residues. The DNA of the CDR3 is TGTGCCAGCAGTTACTCCGGGACTTTAGGCCTCAATGAGCAGTTCTTC. Protein: CASSYSGTLGLNEQFF.

This clone was seen more than once but under ten times. V usage is TRBV19 and J usage is TRBJ1-6; 9 bases align to TRBD1. The CDR3 runs 15 residues. With V trimmed by 3 bases and J by 7 bases, 4 bases remained unmatched. The V gene's germline CDR1 is LNHDA and CDR2 SQIVND (reference sequence). CDR3 loop: CASSIQTGGNSPLHF. The CDR3 DNA follows: TGTGCCAGTAGTATCCAGACAGGGGGGAATTCACCCCTCCACTTT.

This clone occurred once. The rearrangement uses TRBV3-1 (or the pseudogene TRBV3-2) and TRBJ2-1; the match to TRBD1 covers 11 bases. V was pared by 6 bases and J by 10 bases, with 14 bases of the junction left unmatched. Germline V gene sequence: CDR1 LGHDT, CDR2 YNNKEL (reference sequence). The length of the CDR3 is 16 residues. In DNA, the CDR3 is TGTGCCAGCAGGCGCACCGGGACAGGGGGATGGTGGGAGCAGTTCTTC. It yields the protein CASRRTGTGGWWEQFF.

As DNA, the CDR3 is TGTGCCAGCAGCAACAAACCTGAATCGGCGGACACTGAAGCTTTCTTT. This sequence encodes CASSNKPESADTEAFF. The rearrangement links TRBV21-1 to TRBJ1-1. TRBV21-1 is recorded as a pseudogene. CDR3 length: 16 amino acids.